The 31 T cell receptor beta chains below all came from one sample that was sequenced in a study of chemoradiotherapy in HPV16-positive cancers. The repertoire was sequenced with immunoSEQ multiplex PCR; TCRdb's copy has only in-frame clones and lacks some. The table has some 3,500 clones, under 90% seen once; the top ten hold about 3%. This specimen was tumor tissue, taken from a patient who underwent chemoradiotherapy. The receptors shown here come from a human donor with HPV-associated anogenital cancer.

The rearrangement links TRBV6-5 to TRBJ2-7, with D possibly being TRBD1 or TRBD2 (5 bases each). V lost 0 bases to trimming and J lost 9 bases, with 18 bases between them. The CDR3 length is 15 residues. Germline values: CDR1 MNHEY, CDR2 SVGAGI. This chain's CDR3 is CASSYSGPAGLVQYF. The CDR3 DNA reads as TGTGCCAGCAGTTACTCGGGACCCGCGGGTCTTGTGCAGTACTTC.

The chain links TRBV7-8 to TRBJ2-2; 7 nucleotides agree with TRBD2. The junction had 10 bases not matched to a gene; V was cut back by 4 bases and J by 8 bases. The CDR3 extends over 15 amino acids. Germline V lookup: CDR1 SGHVS, CDR2 FQNEAQ. CDR3 in DNA: TGTGCCAGCAGCTACACTAGCGTGCCAGATGGGGAGCTGTTTTTT. It encodes CASSYTSVPDGELFF.

This clone has only a few counts. CDR3: CASSTPDRGVHEQYF. In DNA, the CDR3 is TGTGCCAGTAGTACCCCAGACAGGGGAGTTCACGAGCAGTACTTC. The J gene is TRBJ2-7, the V gene TRBV19; 8 bases align to TRBD1. V shed 4 bases and J 5 bases; nucleotides not matched to a gene: 10. The CDR3 contains 15 residues. Germline V CDR1 and CDR2: LNHDA, SQIVND (reference sequence).

The J gene is TRBJ2-7, the V gene TRBV5-6; no reliable D call. Germline V lookup: CDR1 SGHDT, CDR2 YYEEEE. Trimming took 2 bases from V and 6 from J, leaving 18 bases between them. CDR3 length: 15 amino acids. The chain's CDR3 is CASSFSLGPKAEQYF. CDR3 in DNA: TGTGCCAGCAGCTTTAGCCTGGGCCCCAAGGCCGAGCAGTACTTC.

The V gene is TRBV7-7, the J gene TRBJ2-5; 12 bases line up with TRBD2. The ends lost 2 bases at V and 5 bases at J; junction bases unmatched: 3. Germline CDR1 SSHAT, CDR2 FNYEAQ (reference sequence). This CDR3 contains 15 residues. The CDR3 is CASSLLAGGPETQYF. CDR3 DNA: TGTGCCAGCAGCTTACTAGCGGGAGGGCCTGAGACCCAGTACTTC.

The V gene is TRBV28, the J gene TRBJ2-1; 14 nucleotides match TRBD2. This CDR3 comprises 17 residues. CDR1 and CDR2 (germline): MDHEN, SYDVKM. V was clipped by 2 bases and J by 6 bases; unmatched bases: 6. The CDR3 nucleotides read TGTGCCAGCAGTTTAGTGGTAGGACTAGCGGGAGGCAATGAGCAGTTCTTC. Encoded protein: CASSLVVGLAGGNEQFF.

The chain joins TRBV18 to TRBJ2-7, with TRBD1 matching 9 bases. Germline-derived CDR1 and CDR2 are KGHSH and LQKENI. Trimming took 2 bases from V and 4 from J; bases not matched to a gene: 3. The CDR3 sequence is 14 residues long. The CDR3 reads CASSPGTGQYEQYF. CDR3 bases: TGTGCCAGCTCACCAGGGACAGGGCAATACGAGCAGTACTTC.

The CDR3 DNA follows: TGTGCCAGCAGCTTATTGCCTAGCGGGGTCGTGGTATACGAGCAGTACTTC. It is translated as CASSLLPSGVVVYEQYF. The chain employs TRBV7-2 and TRBJ2-7; 9 bases match TRBD2. The CDR3 is 17 residues long. Germline lookup yields CDR1 SGHTA and CDR2 FQGNSA. With 2 bases clipped from V and 4 bases from J, the junction kept 12 bases outside the gene matches. The variable domain in full, with the rest retrieved from reference TRBV7-2 and TRBJ2-7, is GAGVSQSPSNKVTEKGKDVELRCDPISGHTALYWYRQSLGQGLEFLIYFQGNSAPDKSGLPSDRFSAERTGGSVSTLTIQRTQQEDSAVYLCASSLLPSGVVVYEQYFGPGTRLTVT.

The rearrangement joins TRBV6-1 to TRBJ1-1; D might be TRBD1 (6 bases). Trimming removed 3 bases at V and 8 bases at J, with 19 bases between. This CDR3 spans 15 amino acids. Looked up from germline, CDR1 is MNHNS and CDR2 is SASEGT. As DNA, the CDR3 is TGTGCCAGCAGTGAGGATGAGGGTTATGGGACAGAAGCTTTCTTT. It encodes CASSEDEGYGTEAFF.

The chain has TRBV9 and TRBJ2-3; D possibly corresponds to TRBD2 (5 bases). V was cut by 1 base and J by 0 bases, with 9 bases left in between. Germline-derived CDR1 and CDR2 are SGDLS and YYNGEE. CDR3 length: 15 residues. CDR3 nucleotide sequence: TGTGCCAGCAGCGTAATAGCGACTAGCACAGATACGCAGTATTTT. This codes for CASSVIATSTDTQYF.

The J gene is TRBJ1-1, the V gene TRBV9; D gene uncertain. CDR1 is SGDLS, CDR2 YYNGEE, per germline. The V end lost 3 bases, the J end lost 3 bases, and 15 bases lay between the germline ends. The CDR3 contains 15 residues. The CDR3 reads CASSATWVEDTEAFF. CDR3 nucleotides: TGTGCCAGCAGCGCCACATGGGTGGAGGACACTGAAGCTTTCTTT. Combining the CDR3 with reference TRBV9 and TRBJ1-1 gives the whole variable domain DSGVTQTPKHLITATGQRVTLRCSPRSGDLSVYWYQQSLDQGLQFLIQYYNGEERAKGNILERFSAQQFPDLHSELNLSSLELGDSALYFCASSATWVEDTEAFFGQGTRLTVV.

This chain connects TRBV5-6 to TRBJ2-4; no reliable D call. CDR3 length: 13 amino acids. Trimming pared 0 bases from V and 7 bases from J, leaving 8 bases between. From germline, CDR1 is SGHDT and CDR2 YYEEEE. The CDR3 region has the DNA TGTGCCAGCAGCTTGGGGAGTTCCAACATTCAGTACTTC. Protein: CASSLGSSNIQYF.

The chain uses TRBV9 and TRBJ1-1; D is uncertain. The V gene lost 0 bases and the J gene lost 4 bases, with 13 bases spanning the gap. Germline V gives CDR1 SGDLS, CDR2 YYNGEE. The CDR3 runs to 15 residues. For the CDR3, the DNA is TGTGCCAGCAGCGTAGGCGGAGGCACGAGCACTGAAGCTTTCTTT. Encoded protein: CASSVGGGTSTEAFF.

This clone appeared a single time. The CDR3, as DNA: TGTGCCAGCAGCCAGAGAGGGAGGACTAATGAAAAACTGTTTTTT. As protein: CASSQRGRTNEKLFF. The chain has TRBV11-2 and TRBJ1-4; D is uncertain. The germline V gene has CDR1 SGHAT and CDR2 FQNNGV. Trimming removed 5 bases at V and 2 bases at J, with 12 bases between. This CDR3 spans 15 amino acids.

This clone was observed a handful of times. This CDR3 is also generated by other DNA sequences in the sample. The chain joins TRBV5-1 to TRBJ1-1; D call uncertain. There are 14 residues in the CDR3. V was clipped by 4 bases and J by 1 base, with 11 bases between them. Germline CDR1 reads SGHRS; CDR2 reads YFSETQ. DNA for the CDR3: TGCGCCAGCAGCCTACTAACAGAGAACACTGAAGCTTTCTTT. Its protein product is CASSLLTENTEAFF.

The rearrangement uses TRBV7-8 and TRBJ1-3; the D is unclear. Per germline, CDR1 SGHVS and CDR2 FQNEAQ. The CDR3 length is 14 residues. Trimming took off 1 base at V and 2 bases at J, with 6 bases between the two ends. CDR3 in amino acids: CASSLGPPGNTIYF. The CDR3 nucleotides read TGTGCCAGCAGCTTAGGTCCGCCTGGAAACACCATATATTTT.

This rearrangement joins TRBV6-1 to TRBJ2-3, with D perhaps TRBD2 (6 bases). The V gene lost 0 bases and the J gene lost 1 base, with 11 bases spanning the gap. From germline, CDR1 is MNHNS and CDR2 SASEGT. The CDR3 is made up of 16 amino acids. CDR3 sequence (DNA): TGTGCCAGCAGTGAAGCGCGGGGACCACGCACAGATACGCAGTATTTT. Protein sequence: CASSEARGPRTDTQYF.

This sequence joins TRBV18 and TRBJ1-6; 10 bases match TRBD1. Per germline, CDR1 KGHSH and CDR2 LQKENI. The CDR3 is made up of 17 amino acids. The V and J ends lost 4 bases and 6 bases, in that order; junction bases with no gene match: 9. CDR3 nucleotide sequence: TGTGCCAGCTCACTAACCGGGACAGGGGCGCGTAATTCACCCCTCCACTTT. Its translation is CASSLTGTGARNSPLHF.

This chain joins TRBV28 and TRBJ2-7; 11 positions agree with TRBD2. The CDR3 is 20 residues long. V was pared by 1 base and J by 2 bases, with 16 bases of the junction left unmatched. CDR1 and CDR2 (germline): MDHEN, SYDVKM. The CDR3: CASSLSDEGLAVGPPYEQYF. The CDR3, as DNA: TGTGCCAGCAGTTTATCCGACGAGGGACTAGCGGTAGGTCCACCCTACGAGCAGTACTTC.

This chain's CDR3 is CATAAPNTGELFF. CDR3 DNA sequence: TGTGCCACCGCGGCCCCGAACACCGGGGAGCTGTTTTTT. The gene calls are TRBV19 and TRBJ2-2; D call uncertain. Between the trimmed V and J ends, which lost 10 bases and 0 bases, there was a span of 9 bases. This CDR3 contains 13 residues. CDR1 is LNHDA, CDR2 SQIVND, per germline (reference sequence). Variable domain in full (rest from reference TRBV19 and TRBJ2-2): DGGITQSPKYLFRKEGQNVTLSCEQNLNHDAMYWYRQDPGQGLRLIYYSQIVNDFQKGDIAEGYSVSREKKESFPLTVTSAQKNPTAFYLCATAAPNTGELFFGEGSRLTVL.

This clone was observed a few times. The chain carries TRBV28 and TRBJ1-1, with 9 positions matching TRBD1. CDR1 and CDR2 (germline): MDHEN, SYDVKM. V lost 5 bases and J lost 11; bases outside the gene matches: 12. The CDR3 totals 14 residues. The CDR3 DNA sequence: TGTGCCAGCAGTATAACTGGGACAGGGAATAGGGCTTTCTTT. Its translation: CASSITGTGNRAFF.

V and J are TRBV11-3 and TRBJ2-7; 11 nucleotides agree with TRBD1. Unmatched junction bases numbered 12, after V lost 3 bases and J lost 2 bases. Germline V gives CDR1 SGHNT, CDR2 YENEEA. The CDR3 consists of 18 residues. The CDR3 DNA sequence: TGTGCCAGCAGCTTTCCGGGACAGGGGGAAAATCCAACCTACGAGCAGTACTTC. Translated: CASSFPGQGENPTYEQYF.

The V gene is TRBV27, the J gene TRBJ2-1; 9 positions match TRBD2. With 3 bases clipped from V and 3 bases from J, the junction kept 3 bases outside the gene matches. The germline V gene has CDR1 MNHEY and CDR2 SMNVEV (reference sequence). The CDR3 is 15 residues long. The DNA for the CDR3 is TGTGCCAGCAGTTTCGTGACTAGCGGCTACAATGAGCAGTTCTTC. Protein product: CASSFVTSGYNEQFF.

The rearrangement joins TRBV27 to TRBJ1-6; D possibly corresponds to TRBD1 (5 bases). The CDR3 has 14 residues. Trimming shortened V by 4 bases and J by 9 bases, and 13 bases separated the two germline ends. The germline V gene encodes CDR1 MNHEY and CDR2 SMNVEV (reference sequence). DNA of the CDR3: TGTGCCAGCAGTTCCAATGGGGGTGGTTCACCCCTCCACTTT. It specifies CASSSNGGGSPLHF.

This chain connects TRBV5-1 to TRBJ2-3; 9 nucleotides align to TRBD1. Germline loops: CDR1 SGHRS, CDR2 YFSETQ. CDR3 size: 15 residues. V shed 0 bases and J 5 bases; nucleotides not matched to a gene: 4. In DNA form, the CDR3 reads TGCGCCAGCAGCTTGGAGGGACAGGGCCAAGATACGCAGTATTTT. Translated: CASSLEGQGQDTQYF.

The J gene is TRBJ1-4, the V gene TRBV28; no reliable D call. From germline, CDR1 is MDHEN and CDR2 SYDVKM. Trimming cost V 10 bases and J 6 bases, with 15 bases left between them. This CDR3 comprises 13 residues. The CDR3 sequence: CATLRPGDEKLFF. The CDR3 coding sequence is TGTGCCACCCTACGGCCAGGAGATGAAAAACTGTTTTTT.

The chain uses TRBV7-2 and TRBJ1-6; 9 bases agree with TRBD1. This CDR3 has 17 amino acids. Germline CDR1 is SGHTA and CDR2 is FQGNSA. V dropped 1 base and J dropped 9; count of bases not matched to a gene: 10. The CDR3 DNA sequence: TGTGCCAGCAGCTTAGGGGGGACAGGGCCTTTTATTTCACCCCTCCACTTT. Encoded protein: CASSLGGTGPFISPLHF.

This clone was seen only once. The V gene is TRBV11-3, the J gene TRBJ2-1, with D uncertain. The CDR3 sequence is 12 residues long. Germline V gene lookup returns CDR1 SGHNT and CDR2 YENEEA. V was shortened by 2 bases and J by 4 bases, with 3 bases between the two germline ends. The CDR3 reads CASSLTYNEQFF. The CDR3 DNA reads as TGTGCCAGCAGCTTAACGTACAATGAGCAGTTCTTC.

The rearrangement uses TRBV9 and TRBJ1-6; no definite D call. Per the germline V gene, CDR1 is SGDLS and CDR2 is YYNGEE. This CDR3 is 12 amino acids long. With 3 bases removed from V and 6 bases from J, the gap between germline ends came to 4 bases. The CDR3 bases are TGTGCCAGCAGCGCCAGTAATTCACCCCTCCACTTT. It is translated as CASSASNSPLHF.

The chain employs TRBV6-1 and TRBJ2-5; tentative D call: TRBD2 (5 bases). Germline lookup yields CDR1 MNHNS and CDR2 SASEGT. The CDR3 consists of 19 residues. The V and J ends lost 2 bases and 3 bases respectively, with 25 bases between them. The CDR3 loop reads CASSEFYPPTVPGKETQYF. DNA for the CDR3: TGTGCCAGCAGTGAATTTTATCCCCCGACCGTCCCCGGGAAAGAGACCCAGTACTTC.

This clone appeared a few times. The rearrangement uses TRBV2 and TRBJ2-3; D unclear. The germline V gene encodes CDR1 SNHLY and CDR2 FYNNEI. This CDR3 comprises 15 residues. The V and J ends lost 2 bases and 2 bases respectively, with 11 bases between them. The CDR3 DNA reads as TGTGCCAGCAGTGAATGGGGTAGATTCACAGATACGCAGTATTTT. Translated, it gives CASSEWGRFTDTQYF. Variable domain in full (rest from reference TRBV2 and TRBJ2-3): EPEVTQTPSHQVTQMGQEVILRCVPISNHLYFYWYRQILGQKVEFLVSFYNNEISEKSEIFDDQFSVERPDGSNFTLKIRSTKLEDSAMYFCASSEWGRFTDTQYFGPGTRLTVL.